The rows below give T cell receptor beta chains drawn from one sample of a study of cytomegalovirus exposure and HLA in healthy donors. TCRdb's copy holds only in-frame clones and misses some; the assay was immunoSEQ multiplex PCR. The sample lists some 64,000 clones, 90% to 96% occurring once. The sequenced sample consisted of PBMCs. The receptors here all came from a woman aged 18-29 years in good health and CMV-seronegative. The CDR3 runs from the conserved cysteine through the conserved F or W. Each record gives: clone size, J gene, D gene, V gene, CDR3 protein, CDR3 DNA. D genes are given only for firm matches. The listing skips clone size in some rows; elsewhere it reads once, few, many or a size class.

NA	TRBJ2-3	TRBD2	TRBV14	CASSHPPGGEQYF	TGTGCCAGCAGCCACCCTCCGGGGGGGGAACAGTATTTT
once	TRBJ2-3	TRBD2	TRBV4-3	CASSQEGLAGGRTDTQYF	TGCGCCAGCAGCCAAGAGGGACTAGCGGGGGGCCGCACAGATACGCAGTATTTT
NA	TRBJ2-3	TRBD1	TRBV28	CASSNWETGADTQYF	TGTGCCAGCAGCAACTGGGAGACAGGGGCAGATACGCAGTATTTT
NA	TRBJ1-3	TRBD1	TRBV30	CAWSRQGIGNTIYF	TGTGCCTGGAGCCGACAGGGTATCGGAAACACCATATATTTT
NA	TRBJ2-7	TRBD2	TRBV30	CAWSATPPLAGAPGEQYF	TGTGCCTGGAGTGCGACCCCCCCCCTAGCGGGGGCCCCGGGGGAGCAGTACTTC
NA	TRBJ2-3	NA	TRBV7-3	CASSLTTSTDTQYF	TGTGCCAGCAGCTTAACGACTAGCACAGATACGCAGTATTTT
once	TRBJ1-1	NA	TRBV28	CASSGRGRGTEAFF	TGTGCCAGCAGCGGGCGGGGCCGTGGCACTGAAGCTTTCTTT
NA	TRBJ2-1	NA	TRBV18	CASSPESSRGEQFF	TGTGCCAGCTCACCAGAGTCTAGCCGGGGTGAGCAGTTCTTC
NA	TRBJ2-7	TRBD2	TRBV19	CASSIPSGNYEQYF	TGTGCCAGTAGTATACCCAGCGGGAATTACGAGCAGTACTTC
NA	TRBJ2-2	NA	TRBV7-6	CGSSPRSGANTGELFF	TGTGGCAGCAGCCCGCGGTCAGGGGCTAACACCGGGGAGCTGTTTTTT
NA	TRBJ2-1	NA	TRBV5-1	CASSNSGPTYNEQFF	TGCGCCAGCAGCAATAGCGGCCCCACCTACAATGAGCAGTTCTTC
NA	TRBJ1-2	TRBD1	TRBV19	CASSSRTGRGNYGYTF	TGTGCCAGTAGTTCCCGGACAGGAAGAGGAAACTATGGCTACACCTTC
NA	TRBJ1-2	NA	TRBV7-2	CASSLAEMTAPVYGYTF	TGTGCCAGCAGCTTAGCGGAGATGACAGCTCCCGTCTATGGCTACACCTTC
NA	TRBJ2-2	TRBD2	TRBV7-2	CASSPRPSGGFGTGELFF	TGTGCCAGCAGCCCCAGGCCTAGCGGGGGTTTCGGCACCGGGGAGCTGTTTTTT
NA	TRBJ1-2	NA	TRBV21-1	CASSVPDRGRPYGYTF	TGTGCCAGCAGTGTTCCGGACAGGGGGCGGCCCTATGGCTACACCTTC
NA	TRBJ2-2	NA	TRBV5-1	CASRGGNTGELFF	TGCGCCAGCAGGGGGGGGAACACCGGGGAGCTGTTTTTT
NA	TRBJ2-5	NA	TRBV28	CASSLGPDGGQETQYF	TGTGCCAGCAGTTTAGGGCCAGATGGTGGGCAAGAGACCCAGTACTTC
NA	TRBJ1-1	TRBD1	TRBV18	CASSPNRQGMNTEAFF	TGTGCCAGCTCACCTAACCGACAGGGCATGAACACTGAAGCTTTCTTT
NA	TRBJ2-7	NA	TRBV6-5	CASSYGRGTYEQYF	TGTGCCAGCAGTTACGGTCGGGGAACCTACGAGCAGTACTTC
NA	TRBJ1-2	NA	TRBV28	CASDRGVGDYGYTF	TGTGCCAGCGATCGGGGGGTGGGTGACTATGGCTACACCTTC
NA	TRBJ2-1	TRBD2	TRBV5-4	CASSPRGVAKSYNEQFF	TGTGCCAGCAGCCCGCGGGGGGTAGCGAAGTCCTACAATGAGCAGTTCTTC
NA	TRBJ2-3	TRBD2	TRBV7-2	CASTPPGGGTDTQYF	TGTGCCAGCACCCCACCCGGGGGGGGCACAGATACGCAGTATTTT
few	TRBJ2-2	TRBD2	TRBV2	CASRGLANTGELFF	TGTGCCAGCAGGGGACTAGCGAACACCGGGGAGCTGTTTTTT
NA	TRBJ2-2	TRBD1	TRBV5-4	CASRRKGARTGELFF	TGTGCCAGCAGACGTAAGGGGGCGAGAACCGGGGAGCTGTTTTTT
NA	TRBJ2-1	TRBD2	TRBV13	CASSLIGWGLAGGQSSYNEQFF	TGTGCCAGCAGCTTAATCGGATGGGGACTAGCGGGAGGCCAGAGCTCCTACAATGAGCAGTTCTTC